This TCR beta chain was found in a study of OX40 agonist ivuxolimab in advanced cancers. This CDR3 contains 15 residues. Trimming cost V 5 bases and J 1 base, with 14 bases left between them. Germline lookup yields CDR1 KGHSY and CDR2 FQNENV. Clones were sequenced by immunoSEQ multiplex PCR, and TCRdb holds only the in-frame ones, with some missing. Of approximately 71,000 clones in the sample, 84% were seen once. The chain employs TRBV16 and TRBJ1-1; weak D call: TRBD1 (5 bases). The source material was CD4+ or CD8+ T cells sorted from blood, sampled in a trial of the OX40 agonist ivuxolimab. This TCR came from an adult with an advanced solid tumor such as melanoma, head and neck, liver or kidney cancer. CDR3 in DNA: TGTGCCAGCAGCGGACAAGTTGGGGCGAACACTGAAGCTTTCTTT. It is translated as CASSGQVGANTEAFF.